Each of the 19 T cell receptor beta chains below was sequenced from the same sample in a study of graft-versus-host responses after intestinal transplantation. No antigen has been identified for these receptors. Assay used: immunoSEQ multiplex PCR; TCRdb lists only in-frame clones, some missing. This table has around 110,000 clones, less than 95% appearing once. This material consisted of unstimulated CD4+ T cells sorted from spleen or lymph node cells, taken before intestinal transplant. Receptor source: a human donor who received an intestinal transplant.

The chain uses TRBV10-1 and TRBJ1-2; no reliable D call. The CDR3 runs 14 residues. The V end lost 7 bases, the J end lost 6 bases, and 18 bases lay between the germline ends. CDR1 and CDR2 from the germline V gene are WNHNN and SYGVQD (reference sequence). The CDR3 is CASNLTSTLDGYTF. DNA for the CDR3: TGCGCCAGCAACCTTACCTCTACTCTGGATGGCTACACCTTC.

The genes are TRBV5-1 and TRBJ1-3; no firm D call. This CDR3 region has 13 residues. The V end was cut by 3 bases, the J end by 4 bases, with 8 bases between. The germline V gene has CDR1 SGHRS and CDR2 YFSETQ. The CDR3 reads CASSSTQGNTIYF. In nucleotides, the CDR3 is TGCGCCAGCAGCTCAACACAGGGAAACACCATATATTTT.

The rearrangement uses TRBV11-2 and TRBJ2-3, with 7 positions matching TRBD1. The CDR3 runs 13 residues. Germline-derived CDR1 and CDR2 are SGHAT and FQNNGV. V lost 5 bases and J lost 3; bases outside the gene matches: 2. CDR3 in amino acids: CASSRQGTDTQYF. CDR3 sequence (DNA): TGTGCCAGCAGCCGACAGGGAACAGATACGCAGTATTTT.

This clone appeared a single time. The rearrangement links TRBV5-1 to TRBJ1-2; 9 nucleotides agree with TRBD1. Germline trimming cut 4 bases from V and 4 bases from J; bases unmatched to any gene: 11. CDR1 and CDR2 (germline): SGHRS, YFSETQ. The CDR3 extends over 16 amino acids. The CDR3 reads CASSPGTGPRLYGYTF. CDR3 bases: TGCGCCAGCAGCCCAGGGACAGGGCCTCGTCTCTATGGCTACACCTTC.

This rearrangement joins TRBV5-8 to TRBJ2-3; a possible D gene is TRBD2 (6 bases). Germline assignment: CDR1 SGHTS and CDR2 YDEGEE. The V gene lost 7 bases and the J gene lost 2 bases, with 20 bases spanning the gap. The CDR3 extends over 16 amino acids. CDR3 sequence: CASLRVEGLITDTQYF. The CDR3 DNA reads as TGTGCCAGCCTAAGAGTGGAGGGACTGATCACAGATACGCAGTATTTT.

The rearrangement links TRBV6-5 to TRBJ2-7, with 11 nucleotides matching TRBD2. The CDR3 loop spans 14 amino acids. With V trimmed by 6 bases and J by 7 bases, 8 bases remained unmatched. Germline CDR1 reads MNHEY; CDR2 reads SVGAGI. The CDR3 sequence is CASRRLAGPGEQYF. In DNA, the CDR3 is TGTGCCAGCAGGCGACTAGCGGGACCTGGTGAGCAGTACTTC.

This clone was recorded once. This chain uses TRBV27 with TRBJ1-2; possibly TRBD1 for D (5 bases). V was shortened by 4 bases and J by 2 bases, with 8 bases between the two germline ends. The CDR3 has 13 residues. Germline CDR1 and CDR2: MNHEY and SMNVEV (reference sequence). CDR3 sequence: CASSSKGNYGYTF. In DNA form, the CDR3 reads TGTGCCAGCAGTTCTAAGGGGAACTATGGCTACACCTTC.

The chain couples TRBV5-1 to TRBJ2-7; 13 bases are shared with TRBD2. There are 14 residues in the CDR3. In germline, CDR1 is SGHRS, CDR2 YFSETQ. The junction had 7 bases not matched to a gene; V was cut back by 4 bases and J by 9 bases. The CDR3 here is CASSRGTSGKGQYF. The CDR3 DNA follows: TGCGCCAGCAGCCGCGGGACTAGCGGGAAGGGGCAGTACTTC. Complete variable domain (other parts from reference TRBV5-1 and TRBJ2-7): KAGVTQTPRYLIKTRGQQVTLSCSPISGHRSVSWYQQTPGQGLQFLFEYFSETQRNKGNFPGRFSGRQFSNSRSEMNVSTLELGDSALYLCASSRGTSGKGQYFGPGTRLTVT.

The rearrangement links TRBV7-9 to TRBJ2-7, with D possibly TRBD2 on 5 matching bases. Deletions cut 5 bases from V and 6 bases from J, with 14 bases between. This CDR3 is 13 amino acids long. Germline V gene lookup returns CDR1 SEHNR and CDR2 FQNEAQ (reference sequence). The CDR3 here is CASSLRASSEQYF. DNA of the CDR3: TGTGCCAGCAGCCTGCGGGCCAGCAGCGAGCAGTACTTC.

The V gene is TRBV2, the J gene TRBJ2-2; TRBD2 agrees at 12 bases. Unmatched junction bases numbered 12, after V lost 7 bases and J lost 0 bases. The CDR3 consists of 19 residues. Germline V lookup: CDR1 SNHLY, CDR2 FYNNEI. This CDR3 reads CASTLRGLAGYANTGELFF. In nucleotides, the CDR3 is TGTGCCAGCACTTTAAGGGGACTAGCGGGCTACGCGAACACCGGGGAGCTGTTTTTT.

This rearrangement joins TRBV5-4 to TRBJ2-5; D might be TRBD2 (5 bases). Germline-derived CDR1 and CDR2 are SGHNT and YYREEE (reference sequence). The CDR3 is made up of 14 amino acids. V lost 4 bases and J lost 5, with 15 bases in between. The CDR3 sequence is CASSRSSGGETQYF. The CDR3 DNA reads TGTGCCAGCAGCCGATCTTCAGGAGGCGAGACCCAGTACTTC.

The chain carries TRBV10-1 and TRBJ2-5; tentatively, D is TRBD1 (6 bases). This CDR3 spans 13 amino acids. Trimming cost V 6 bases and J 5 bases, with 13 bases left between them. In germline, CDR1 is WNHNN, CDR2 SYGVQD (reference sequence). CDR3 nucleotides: TGCGCCAGCAGCCTACAGGGTGGGGAGACCCAGTACTTC. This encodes CASSLQGGETQYF.

The CDR3 protein is CASIAGAEAFF. As DNA, the CDR3 is TGTGCCAGTATCGCAGGGGCTGAAGCTTTCTTT. The chain employs TRBV19 and TRBJ1-1; D perhaps matches TRBD1 (6 bases). The CDR3 spans 11 residues. Germline-derived CDR1 and CDR2 are LNHDA and SQIVND (reference sequence). V was pared by 7 bases and J by 6 bases, with 9 bases between.

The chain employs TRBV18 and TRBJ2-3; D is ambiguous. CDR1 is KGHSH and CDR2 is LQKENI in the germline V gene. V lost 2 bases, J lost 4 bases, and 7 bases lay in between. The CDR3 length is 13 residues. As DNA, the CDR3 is TGTGCCAGCTCACCAAGAGGAGCAGATACGCAGTATTTT. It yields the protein CASSPRGADTQYF.

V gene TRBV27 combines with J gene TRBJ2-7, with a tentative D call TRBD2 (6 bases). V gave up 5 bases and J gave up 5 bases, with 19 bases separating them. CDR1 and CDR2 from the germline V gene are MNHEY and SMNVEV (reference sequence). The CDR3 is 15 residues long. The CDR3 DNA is TGTGCCAGCAGTATCCCCGGGACGGGGAGGAACGAGCAGTACTTC. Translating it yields CASSIPGTGRNEQYF.

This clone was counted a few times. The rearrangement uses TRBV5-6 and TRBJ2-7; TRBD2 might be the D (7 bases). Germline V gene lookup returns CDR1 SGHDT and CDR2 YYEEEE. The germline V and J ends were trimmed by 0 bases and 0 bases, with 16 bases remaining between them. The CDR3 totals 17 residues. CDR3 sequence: CASSLGAGAASSYEQYF. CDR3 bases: TGTGCCAGCAGCTTGGGGGCGGGGGCTGCCAGCTCCTACGAGCAGTACTTC.

DNA for the CDR3: TGTGCCAGCAGCTCGAGGCGTCAAGAGACCCAGTACTTC. It translates to CASSSRRQETQYF. The chain uses TRBV6-5 and TRBJ2-5; D is undetermined. Trimming pared 6 bases from V and 2 bases from J, leaving 10 bases between. Germline-derived CDR1 and CDR2 are MNHEY and SVGAGI. This CDR3 has 13 residues.

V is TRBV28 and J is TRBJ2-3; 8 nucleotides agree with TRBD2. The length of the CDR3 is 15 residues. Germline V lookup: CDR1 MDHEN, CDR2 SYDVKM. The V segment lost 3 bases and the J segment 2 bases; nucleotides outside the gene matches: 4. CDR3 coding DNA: TGTGCCAGCAGTTTGATACTAGCGGCCACAGATACGCAGTATTTT. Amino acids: CASSLILAATDTQYF.

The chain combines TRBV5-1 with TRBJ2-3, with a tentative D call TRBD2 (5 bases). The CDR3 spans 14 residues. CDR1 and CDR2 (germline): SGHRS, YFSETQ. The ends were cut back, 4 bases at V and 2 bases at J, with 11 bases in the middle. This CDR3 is CASSKFGVTDTQYF. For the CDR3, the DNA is TGCGCCAGCAGCAAGTTCGGGGTCACAGATACGCAGTATTTT.